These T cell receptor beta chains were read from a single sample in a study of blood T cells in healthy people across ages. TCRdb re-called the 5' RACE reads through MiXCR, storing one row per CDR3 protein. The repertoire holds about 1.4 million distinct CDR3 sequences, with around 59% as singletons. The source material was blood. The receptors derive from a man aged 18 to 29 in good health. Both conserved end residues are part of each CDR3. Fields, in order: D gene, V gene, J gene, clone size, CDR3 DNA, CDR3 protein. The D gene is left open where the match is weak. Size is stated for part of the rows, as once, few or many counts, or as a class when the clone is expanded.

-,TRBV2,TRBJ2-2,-,TGTGCCAGCAGCCCGGAGACCCCCCGGGAGCTGTTTTTT,CASSPETPRELFF
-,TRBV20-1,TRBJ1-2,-,TGCAGTGGGAGAAAGGGGACCGACTATGGCTACACCTTC,CSGRKGTDYGYTF
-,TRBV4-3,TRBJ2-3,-,TGCGCCAGCGGGATTACGGGACACCTCACAGATACGCAGTATTTT,CASGITGHLTDTQYF
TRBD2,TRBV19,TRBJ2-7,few,TGTGCCAGTTCGCGGGGGTACTCCTACGAGCAGTACTTC,CASSRGYSYEQYF
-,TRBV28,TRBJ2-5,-,TGTGCCAGCAGTTTACCTATAGAACAAGAGACCCAGTACTTC,CASSLPIEQETQYF
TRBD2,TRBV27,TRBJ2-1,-,TGTGCCAGCAGCATGCTAGCGGGCAGGAATGAGCAGTTCTTC,CASSMLAGRNEQFF
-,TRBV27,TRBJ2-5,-,TGTGTCAGCAGCCTCGGGGCAGCTGAAGAGACCCAGTACTTC,CVSSLGAAEETQYF
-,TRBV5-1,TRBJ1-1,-,TGCGCCACCTCGCCAGGGGCCAGCTTGAACACTGAAGCCTTCTTT,CATSPGASLNTEAFF
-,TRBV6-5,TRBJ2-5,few,TGTGCCAGCAGTTACTTATCAGGGTTGGAGGGGACCCAGTACTTC,CASSYLSGLEGTQYF
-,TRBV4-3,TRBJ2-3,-,TGCGCCAGCAGCCAAGAGCGGAATACGCAGTATTTT,CASSQERNTQYF
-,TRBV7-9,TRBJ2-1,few,TGTGCCAGCAGCTTCCCCGGACAGCCAACCTACAATGAGCAGTTCTTC,CASSFPGQPTYNEQFF
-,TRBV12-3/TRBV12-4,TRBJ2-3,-,TGTGCCAGCAGTTTAGCCTGGTATCTCATGGATACGCAGTATTTT,CASSLAWYLMDTQYF
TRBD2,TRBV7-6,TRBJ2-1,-,TGTGCCAGCAGCTTCTACCCCGGGGCGGGGGATGAGCAGTTCTTC,CASSFYPGAGDEQFF
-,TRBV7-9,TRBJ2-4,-,TGTGCCAGCAGCTTAGAGGAAGTCATTTCAAGGCAGTACTTC,CASSLEEVISRQYF
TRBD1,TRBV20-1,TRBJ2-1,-,TGCAGTGCTCGTTTGGACCAGGGGGCCTACAATGAGCAGTTCTTC,CSARLDQGAYNEQFF
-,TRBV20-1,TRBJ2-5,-,TGCAGTGCGGGAGAGTATCGGGAAGACGGGGAAGAGACCCAGTACTTC,CSAGEYREDGEETQYF
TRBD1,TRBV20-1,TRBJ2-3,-,TGCAGTGCTAGAGTCAAGACAGGGGGCCCAGATACGCAGTATTTT,CSARVKTGGPDTQYF
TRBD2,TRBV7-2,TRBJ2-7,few,TGTGCCAGCACTCGGACTAGCGGTGACTCCTACGAGCAGTACTTC,CASTRTSGDSYEQYF
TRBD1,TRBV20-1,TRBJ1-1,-,TGCAGTGCTCGACACGACAGGGTGGCGGCCATGAACACTGAAGCTTTCTTT,CSARHDRVAAMNTEAFF
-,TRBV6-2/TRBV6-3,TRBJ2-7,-,TGTGCCAGCAGCCCTTTTGGGACCCACTACGAGCAGTACTTC,CASSPFGTHYEQYF
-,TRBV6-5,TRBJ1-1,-,TGTGCCAGCAGTGCCGAGATTGGCACTGAAGCTTTCTTT,CASSAEIGTEAFF
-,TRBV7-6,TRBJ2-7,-,TGTGCCAGCAGCCCGGAGCCCTCCGAGCAGTACTTC,CASSPEPSEQYF
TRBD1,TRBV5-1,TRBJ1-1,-,TGCGCCAGCAGCGGATGGGGACAGGGAAACACTGAAGCTTTCTTT,CASSGWGQGNTEAFF
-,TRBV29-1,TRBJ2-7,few,TGCAGCGTTGAAGGATCTGTGGGGGAGATTCCCCACGAGCAGTACTTC,CSVEGSVGEIPHEQYF
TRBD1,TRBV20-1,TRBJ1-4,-,TGCAGTGCTATGACAGGGTACCAACGGGCAACTAATGAAAAACTGTTTTTT,CSAMTGYQRATNEKLFF
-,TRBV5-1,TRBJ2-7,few,TGCGCCAGCAGCAAGAACTCCTACGAGCAGTACTTC,CASSKNSYEQYF
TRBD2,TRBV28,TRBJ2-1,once,TGTGCCAGCAGTACCGGGACTAGCGGGATAGGTCAGCGGTACAATGAGCAGTTCTTC,CASSTGTSGIGQRYNEQFF
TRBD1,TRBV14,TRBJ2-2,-,TGTGCCAGCAGCCAAGATAGGTGGACAGGGGACACCGGGAAGCTGTTTTTT,CASSQDRWTGDTGKLFF
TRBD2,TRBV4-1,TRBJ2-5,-,TGCGCCAGCAGCCCCCGGGGGGTAGAGACCCAGTACTTC,CASSPRGVETQYF
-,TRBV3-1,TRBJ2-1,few,TGTGCCAGCAGCCATTATGAGGATGAGCAGTTCTTC,CASSHYEDEQFF
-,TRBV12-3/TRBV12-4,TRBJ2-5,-,TGTGCCAGCAGTTCCAGAGGACCATTGGGGCAAGAGACCCAGTACTTC,CASSSRGPLGQETQYF
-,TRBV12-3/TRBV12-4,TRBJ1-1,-,TGTGCCAGCAATCCCGGTCGGGGGGGTAACACTGAAGCTTTCTTT,CASNPGRGGNTEAFF
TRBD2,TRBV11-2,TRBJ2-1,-,TGTGCCAGCAGCTCAACGAAGGTTCGGACTAGCGGCAATGAGCAGTTCTTC,CASSSTKVRTSGNEQFF
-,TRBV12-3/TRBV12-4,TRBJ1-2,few,TGTGCCAGCAGAATAACAGGGCCTTATGGCTACACCTTC,CASRITGPYGYTF
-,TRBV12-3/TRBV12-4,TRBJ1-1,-,TGTGCCAGCAGCGGGGGTGAAGCTTTCTTT,CASSGGEAFF
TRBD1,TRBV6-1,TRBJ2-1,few,TGTGCCAGCAGTGAATTTAGGGCTGGGACAGGGAATGAGCAGTTCTTC,CASSEFRAGTGNEQFF
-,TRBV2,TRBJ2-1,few,TGTGCCAGCAGACTCGGACTGGCGGGGGCCAATGAGCAGTTCTTC,CASRLGLAGANEQFF
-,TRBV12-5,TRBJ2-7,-,TGTGCTAGTGCCCAGAGTAGTTCTTCCGAGCAGTACTTC,CASAQSSSSEQYF
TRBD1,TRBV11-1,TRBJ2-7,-,TGTGCCAGCAGAACCGGGACAGGGATCTCCTACGAGCAGTACTTC,CASRTGTGISYEQYF
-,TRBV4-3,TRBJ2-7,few,TGCGCCAGCAGCCCAAAATTGCTCTGGGAGCAGTACTTC,CASSPKLLWEQYF
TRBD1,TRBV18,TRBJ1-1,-,TGTGCCAGCTCACCACGTGAAGGGGGCCGGGGGAGCACTGAAGCTTTCTTT,CASSPREGGRGSTEAFF
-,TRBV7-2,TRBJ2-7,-,TGTGCCAGCAGCCGCACTACTCCCCGGACCTACGAGCAGTACTTC,CASSRTTPRTYEQYF
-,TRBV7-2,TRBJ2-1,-,TGTGCCAGCAGCCTCACAGGACCCGAGACTAGTTCCTTAAAGTTCTTC,CASSLTGPETSSLKFF
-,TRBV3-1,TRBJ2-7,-,TGTGCCAGTAGCGACTACGGACAGACCTACGAGCAGTACTTC,CASSDYGQTYEQYF
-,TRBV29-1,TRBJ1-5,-,TGCAGCGTAGCGGACGGGATCTTGGGCAATCAGCCCCAGCATTTT,CSVADGILGNQPQHF
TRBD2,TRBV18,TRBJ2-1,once,TGTGCCAGCTCGGCTAGCGGGGGGGCGGCTGAGCAGTTCTTC,CASSASGGAAEQFF
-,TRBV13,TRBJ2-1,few,TGTGCCAGCAGCTCTAGCACCTACAATGAGCAGTTCTTC,CASSSSTYNEQFF
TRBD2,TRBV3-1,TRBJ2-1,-,TGTGCCAGCAGCCAGGACTTCGGCCTAGCGGGGGGTAGGCAGGAGCAGTTCTTC,CASSQDFGLAGGRQEQFF
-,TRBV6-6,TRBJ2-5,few,TGTGCCAGCAGTGCCACGGGAGAGAAAGAGACCCAGTACTTC,CASSATGEKETQYF
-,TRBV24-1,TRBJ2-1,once,TGTGCCACCAGTGATTTGCAGGGGACCGACTACAATGAGCAGTTCTTC,CATSDLQGTDYNEQFF
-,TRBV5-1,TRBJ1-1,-,TGCGCCAGCAGCGAAGGAACACTTTCAGAAGCTTTCTTT,CASSEGTLSEAFF
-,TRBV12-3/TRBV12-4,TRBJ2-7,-,TGTGCCAGAAATACAGGGAAAGTTTACGAGCAGTACTTC,CARNTGKVYEQYF
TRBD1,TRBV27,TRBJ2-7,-,TGTGCCAGCAGTTTACTTGGGACAGGGGTCGAGCAGTACTTC,CASSLLGTGVEQYF
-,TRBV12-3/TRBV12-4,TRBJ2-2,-,TGTGCCAGCAGTTGGGGGTCGGGGACAAACACCGGGGAGCTGTTTTTT,CASSWGSGTNTGELFF
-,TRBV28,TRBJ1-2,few,TGTGCCAGCAGTTTACGGGCGTCTGGCAGGGCTGGCTACACCTTC,CASSLRASGRAGYTF